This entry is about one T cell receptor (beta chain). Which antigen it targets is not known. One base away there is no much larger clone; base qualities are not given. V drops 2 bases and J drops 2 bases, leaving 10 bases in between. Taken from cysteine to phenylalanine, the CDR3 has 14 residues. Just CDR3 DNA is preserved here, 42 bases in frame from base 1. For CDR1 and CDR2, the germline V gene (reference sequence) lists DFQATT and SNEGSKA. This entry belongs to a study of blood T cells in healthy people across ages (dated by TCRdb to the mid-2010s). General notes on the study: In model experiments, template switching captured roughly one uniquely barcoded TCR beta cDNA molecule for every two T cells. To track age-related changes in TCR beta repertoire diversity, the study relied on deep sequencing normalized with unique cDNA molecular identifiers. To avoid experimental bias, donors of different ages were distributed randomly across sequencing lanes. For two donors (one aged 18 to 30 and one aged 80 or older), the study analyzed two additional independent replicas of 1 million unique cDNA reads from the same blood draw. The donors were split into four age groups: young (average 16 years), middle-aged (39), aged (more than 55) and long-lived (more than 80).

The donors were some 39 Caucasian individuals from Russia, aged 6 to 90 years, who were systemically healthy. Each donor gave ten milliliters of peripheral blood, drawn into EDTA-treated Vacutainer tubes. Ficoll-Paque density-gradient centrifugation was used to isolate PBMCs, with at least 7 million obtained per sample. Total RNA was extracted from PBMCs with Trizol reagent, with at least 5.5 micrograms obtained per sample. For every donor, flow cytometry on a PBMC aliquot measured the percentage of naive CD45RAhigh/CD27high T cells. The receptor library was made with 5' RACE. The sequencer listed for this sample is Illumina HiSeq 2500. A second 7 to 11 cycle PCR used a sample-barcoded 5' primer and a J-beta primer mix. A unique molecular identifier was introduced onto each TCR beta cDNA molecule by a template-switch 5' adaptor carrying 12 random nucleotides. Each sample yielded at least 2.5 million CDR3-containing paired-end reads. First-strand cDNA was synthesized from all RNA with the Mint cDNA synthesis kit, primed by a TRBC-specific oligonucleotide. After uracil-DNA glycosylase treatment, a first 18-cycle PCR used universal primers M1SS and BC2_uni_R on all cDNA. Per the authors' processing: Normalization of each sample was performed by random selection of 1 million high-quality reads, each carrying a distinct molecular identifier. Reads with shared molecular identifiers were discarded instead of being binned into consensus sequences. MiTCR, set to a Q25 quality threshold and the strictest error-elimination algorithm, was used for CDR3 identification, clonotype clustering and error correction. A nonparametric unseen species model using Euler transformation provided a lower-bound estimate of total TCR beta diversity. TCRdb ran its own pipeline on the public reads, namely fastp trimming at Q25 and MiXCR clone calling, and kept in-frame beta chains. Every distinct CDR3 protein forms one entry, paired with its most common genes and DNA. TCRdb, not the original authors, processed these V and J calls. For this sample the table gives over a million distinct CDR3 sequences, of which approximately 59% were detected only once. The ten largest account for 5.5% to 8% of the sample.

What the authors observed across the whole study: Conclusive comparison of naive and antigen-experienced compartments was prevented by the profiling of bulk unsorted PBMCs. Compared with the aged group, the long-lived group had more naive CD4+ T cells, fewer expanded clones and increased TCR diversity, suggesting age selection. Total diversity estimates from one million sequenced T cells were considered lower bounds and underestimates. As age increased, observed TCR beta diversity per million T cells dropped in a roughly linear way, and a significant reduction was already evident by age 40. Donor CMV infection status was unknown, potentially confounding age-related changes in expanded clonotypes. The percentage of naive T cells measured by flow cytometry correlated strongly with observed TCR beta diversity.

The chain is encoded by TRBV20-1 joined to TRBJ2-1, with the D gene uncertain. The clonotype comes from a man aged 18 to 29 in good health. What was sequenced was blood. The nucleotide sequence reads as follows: TGCAGTGCTAGACCCTTCGAGACCTACAATGAGCAGTTCTTC. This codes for CSARPFETYNEQFF.